These T cell receptor beta chains were read from a single sample in a study of graft-versus-host responses after intestinal transplantation. Libraries were prepared by immunoSEQ multiplex PCR; TCRdb keeps only in-frame clonotypes and omits some of them. Of roughly 73,000 clones in the sample, over 75% are singletons; the top ten hold around 8%. Their antigens are not known. The input for sequencing was unstimulated CD8+ T cells sorted from spleen or lymph node cells, taken before transplant. All receptors come from a human donor who was the organ donor for an intestinal transplant. The CDR3 runs from the conserved cysteine through the conserved F or W.

v_call	j_call	cdr3_aa
TRBV28	TRBJ2-2	CASSLEPEGRNTGELFF
TRBV5-4	TRBJ2-7	CASSFATGGYEQYF
TRBV30	TRBJ2-3	CAWSVQGSGGDTQYF
TRBV7-8	TRBJ2-1	CASSLKGGLYNEQFF
TRBV6-5	TRBJ2-5	CASSPTGNGETQYF
TRBV19	TRBJ1-5	CASKHRALGNQPQHF
TRBV6-5	TRBJ2-7	CASSERDEAYEQYF
TRBV7-2	TRBJ1-5	CASSFNLEGEPQHF
TRBV7-9	TRBJ1-1	CASSFGGEAFF
TRBV5-5	TRBJ2-3	CASSSTGHTDTQYF
TRBV7-8	TRBJ2-3	CASSLLRSTDTQYF
TRBV4-2	TRBJ2-7	CASSQELELGSYEQYF
TRBV25-1	TRBJ1-1	CASRAGGNTEAFF
TRBV4-1	TRBJ1-4	CASSQGDATNEKLFF
TRBV19	TRBJ1-6	CASSTVSGHSPLHF
TRBV20-1	TRBJ1-1	CHPEYTEAFF
TRBV28	TRBJ1-2	CASSKPALGDSYLYGYTF
TRBV6-4	TRBJ2-1	CASSEREDGANEQFF
TRBV6-5	TRBJ2-2	CASSYDRGGTGELFF
TRBV28	TRBJ1-2	CASSLFGTVYGYTF
TRBV2	TRBJ2-3	CASSDDRSTYTDTQYF
TRBV5-1	NA	CASSLVPVSYEQYF
TRBV19	NA	CASSISTQGYEQYF
TRBV10-2	TRBJ1-5	CASSGGGHQSNQPQHF
TRBV28	TRBJ2-7	CASSLFYWGVGPEQYF
TRBV7-9	TRBJ1-1	CASTSGSPEAFF
TRBV18	TRBJ1-4	CASSPRTATNEKLFF
TRBV23-1	TRBJ1-6	CASRRVTGPNSPLHF
TRBV27	TRBJ1-2	CASSVGPARYGYTF
TRBV28	TRBJ1-2	CASSSPQDRAGRYGYTF
TRBV19	TRBJ1-1	CASSFRTRNTEAFF
TRBV5-1	TRBJ2-3	CASSARMTGGKVQYF
TRBV6-5	TRBJ1-6	CASSPTGPFSPLHF
TRBV5-6	TRBJ1-5	CASSLRLYSNQPQHF
TRBV4-1	TRBJ2-1	CASSQEAGQDYNEQFF
TRBV4-1	TRBJ2-1	CASSQSLAGGVSYNEQFF
TRBV30	TRBJ1-1	CAWIATSRAEEAFF
TRBV2	TRBJ1-2	CASSSDRDGGYTF
TRBV5-4	TRBJ1-2	CASSLVGGYGYTF
TRBV4-1	TRBJ2-3	CASSHVGLSSTDTQYF
TRBV27	TRBJ1-5	CASSPGTWGNQPQHF
TRBV5-1	TRBJ2-2	CASSLADRPGELFF
TRBV27	TRBJ2-4	CASSPRPGGAKNIQYF
TRBV5-6	TRBJ1-2	CASSDSPFTGYGYTF
TRBV28	TRBJ2-7	CASSPGGEQYF
TRBV5-1	TRBJ2-2	CAIQQGPNTGELFF
TRBV29-1	TRBJ2-1	CSVEWASSTSYNEQFF
TRBV4-1	TRBJ2-7	CASSQTIAGPYEQYF
TRBV5-1	TRBJ2-1	CASYRDNNEQFF
TRBV19	TRBJ1-4	CASSNRHRNHPDTNEKLFF
TRBV6-4	TRBJ1-5	CASSDYRTDSNQPQHF